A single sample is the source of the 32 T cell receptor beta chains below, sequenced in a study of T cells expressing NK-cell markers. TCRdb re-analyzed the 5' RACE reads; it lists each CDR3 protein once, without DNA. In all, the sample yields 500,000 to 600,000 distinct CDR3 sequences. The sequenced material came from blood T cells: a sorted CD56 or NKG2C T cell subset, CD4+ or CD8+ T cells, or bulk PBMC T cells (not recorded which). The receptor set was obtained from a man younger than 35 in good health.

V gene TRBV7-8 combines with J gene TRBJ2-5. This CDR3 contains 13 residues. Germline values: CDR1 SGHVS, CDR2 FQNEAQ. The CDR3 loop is CASSGRLVETQYF.

CDR3 sequence reads: CSAREDRGAGNTIYF. The J gene is TRBJ1-3, the V gene TRBV20-1; the TCRdb D gene call, TRBD1, has no DNA to confirm it. The CDR3 length is 15 residues. Germline CDR1 reads DFQATT; CDR2 reads SNEGSKA (reference sequence).

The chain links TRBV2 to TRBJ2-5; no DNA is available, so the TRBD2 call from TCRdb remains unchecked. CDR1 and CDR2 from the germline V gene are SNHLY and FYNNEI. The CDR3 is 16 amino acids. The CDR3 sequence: CASRVSSGRAGETQYF. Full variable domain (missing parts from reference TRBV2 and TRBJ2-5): EPEVTQTPSHQVTQMGQEVILRCVPISNHLYFYWYRQILGQKVEFLVSFYNNEISEKSEIFDDQFSVERPDGSNFTLKIRSTKLEDSAMYFCASRVSSGRAGETQYFGPGTRLLVL.

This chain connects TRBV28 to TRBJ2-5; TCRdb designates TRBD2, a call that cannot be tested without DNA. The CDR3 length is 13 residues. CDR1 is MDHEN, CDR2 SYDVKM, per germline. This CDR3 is CATFLLASETQYF.

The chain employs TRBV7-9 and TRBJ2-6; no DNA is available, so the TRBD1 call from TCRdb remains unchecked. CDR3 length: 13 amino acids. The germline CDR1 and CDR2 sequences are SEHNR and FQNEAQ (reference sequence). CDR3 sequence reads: CANDRVGANVLTF.

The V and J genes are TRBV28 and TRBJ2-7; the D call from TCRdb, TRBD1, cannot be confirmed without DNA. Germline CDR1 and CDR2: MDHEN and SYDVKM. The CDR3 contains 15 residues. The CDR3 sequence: CASSFGQGARREQYF.

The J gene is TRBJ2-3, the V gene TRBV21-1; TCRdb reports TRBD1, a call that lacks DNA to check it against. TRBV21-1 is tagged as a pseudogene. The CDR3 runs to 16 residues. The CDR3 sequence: CASSKEGGRASDTQYF.

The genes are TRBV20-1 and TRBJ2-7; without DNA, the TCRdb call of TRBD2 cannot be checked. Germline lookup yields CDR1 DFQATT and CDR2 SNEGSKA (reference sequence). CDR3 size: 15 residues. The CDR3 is CSAREELAGGPEQYF.

Here the CDR3 reads CSAPTGGSGYASPLHF. J is TRBJ1-6 and V is TRBV20-1; TCRdb gives TRBD1 as the D gene, but with no DNA this cannot be confirmed. Germline CDR1 is DFQATT and CDR2 is SNEGSKA (reference sequence). This CDR3 has 16 residues.

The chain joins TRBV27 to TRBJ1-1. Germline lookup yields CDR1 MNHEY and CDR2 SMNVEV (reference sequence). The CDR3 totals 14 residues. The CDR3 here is CASSLGVSVTEAFF.

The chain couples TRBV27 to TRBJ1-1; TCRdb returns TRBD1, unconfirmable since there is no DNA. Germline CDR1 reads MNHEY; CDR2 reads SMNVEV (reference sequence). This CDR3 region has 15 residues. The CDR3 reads CAIKGTGPLGTEAFF.

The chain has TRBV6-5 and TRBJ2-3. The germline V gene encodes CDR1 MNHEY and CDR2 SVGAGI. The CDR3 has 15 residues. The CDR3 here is CASSYIGTRAHTQYF.

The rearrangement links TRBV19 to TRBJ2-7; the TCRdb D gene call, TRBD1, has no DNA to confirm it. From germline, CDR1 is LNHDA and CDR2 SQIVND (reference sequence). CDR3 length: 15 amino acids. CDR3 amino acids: CASSDRDGSSYEQYF.

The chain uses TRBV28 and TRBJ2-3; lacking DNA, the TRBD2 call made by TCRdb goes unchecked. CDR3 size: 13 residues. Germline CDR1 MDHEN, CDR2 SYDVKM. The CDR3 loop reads CASTLARFDTQYF.

The CDR3 reads CASSDGQRTDTQYF. The chain employs TRBV2 and TRBJ2-3; the TCRdb call, TRBD1, lacks DNA for checking. CDR3 size: 14 residues. The germline CDR1 and CDR2 sequences are SNHLY and FYNNEI.

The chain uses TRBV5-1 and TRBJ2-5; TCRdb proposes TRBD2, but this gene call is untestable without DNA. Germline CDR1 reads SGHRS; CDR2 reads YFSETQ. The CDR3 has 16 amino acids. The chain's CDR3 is CASSLDGGWGEETQYF. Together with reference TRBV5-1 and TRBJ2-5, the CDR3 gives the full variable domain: KAGVTQTPRYLIKTRGQQVTLSCSPISGHRSVSWYQQTPGQGLQFLFEYFSETQRNKGNFPGRFSGRQFSNSRSEMNVSTLELGDSALYLCASSLDGGWGEETQYFGPGTRLLVL.

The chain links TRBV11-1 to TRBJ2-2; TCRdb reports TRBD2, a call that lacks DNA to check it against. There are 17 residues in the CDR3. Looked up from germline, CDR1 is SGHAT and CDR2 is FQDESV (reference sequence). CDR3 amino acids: CASSLESVARLTGELFF.

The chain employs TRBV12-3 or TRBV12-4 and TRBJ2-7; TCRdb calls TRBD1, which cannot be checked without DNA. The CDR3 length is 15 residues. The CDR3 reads CASSLTGGPGNEQYF.

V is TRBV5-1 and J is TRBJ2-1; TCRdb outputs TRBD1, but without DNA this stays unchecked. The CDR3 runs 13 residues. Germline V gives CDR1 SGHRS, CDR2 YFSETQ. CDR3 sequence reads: CASGGLLYNEQFF.

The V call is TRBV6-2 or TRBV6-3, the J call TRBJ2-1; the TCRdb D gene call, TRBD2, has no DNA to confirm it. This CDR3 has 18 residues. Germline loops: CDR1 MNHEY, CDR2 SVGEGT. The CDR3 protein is CASSYSRLGTSGYNEQFF.

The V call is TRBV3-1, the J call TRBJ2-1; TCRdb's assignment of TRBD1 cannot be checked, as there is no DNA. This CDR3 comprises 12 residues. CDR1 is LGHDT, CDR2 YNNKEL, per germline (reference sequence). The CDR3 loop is CATKGGVHEQFF.

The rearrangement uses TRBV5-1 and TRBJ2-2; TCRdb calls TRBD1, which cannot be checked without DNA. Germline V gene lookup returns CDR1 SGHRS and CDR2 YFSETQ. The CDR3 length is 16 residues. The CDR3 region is CASSPARGADTGELFF. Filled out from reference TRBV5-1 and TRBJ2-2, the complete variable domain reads KAGVTQTPRYLIKTRGQQVTLSCSPISGHRSVSWYQQTPGQGLQFLFEYFSETQRNKGNFPGRFSGRQFSNSRSEMNVSTLELGDSALYLCASSPARGADTGELFFGEGSRLTVL.

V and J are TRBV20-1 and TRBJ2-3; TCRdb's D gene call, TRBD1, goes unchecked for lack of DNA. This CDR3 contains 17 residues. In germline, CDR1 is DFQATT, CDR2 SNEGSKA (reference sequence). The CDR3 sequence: CSAHIPTQGWGEDTQYF.

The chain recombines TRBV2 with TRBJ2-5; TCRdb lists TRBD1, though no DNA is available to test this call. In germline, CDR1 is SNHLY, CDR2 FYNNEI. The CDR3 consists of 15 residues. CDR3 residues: CASGSGRLYGETQYF.

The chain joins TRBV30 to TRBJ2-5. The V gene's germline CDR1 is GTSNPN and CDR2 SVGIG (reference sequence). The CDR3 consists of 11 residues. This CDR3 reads CAWSSRETQYF.

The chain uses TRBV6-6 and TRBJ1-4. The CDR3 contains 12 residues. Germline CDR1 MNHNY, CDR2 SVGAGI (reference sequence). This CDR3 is CASGLTNEKLFF.

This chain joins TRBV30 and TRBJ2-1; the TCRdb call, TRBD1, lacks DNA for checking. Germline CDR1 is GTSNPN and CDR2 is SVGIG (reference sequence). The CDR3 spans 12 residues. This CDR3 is CAWSVPSRVQFF. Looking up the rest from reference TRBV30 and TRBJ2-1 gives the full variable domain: SQTIHQWPATLVQPVGSPLSLECTVEGTSNPNLYWYRQAAGRGLQLLFYSVGIGQISSEVPQNLSASRPQDRQFILSSKKLLLSDSGFYLCAWSVPSRVQFFGPGTRLTVL.

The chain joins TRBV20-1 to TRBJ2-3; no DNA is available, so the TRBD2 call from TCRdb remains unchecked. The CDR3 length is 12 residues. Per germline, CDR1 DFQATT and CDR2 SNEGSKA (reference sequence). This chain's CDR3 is CSAVAGTDTQYF.

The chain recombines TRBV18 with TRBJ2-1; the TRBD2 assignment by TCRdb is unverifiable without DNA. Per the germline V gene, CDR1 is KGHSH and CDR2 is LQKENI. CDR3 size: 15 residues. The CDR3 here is CASSPQSGRYNEQFF.

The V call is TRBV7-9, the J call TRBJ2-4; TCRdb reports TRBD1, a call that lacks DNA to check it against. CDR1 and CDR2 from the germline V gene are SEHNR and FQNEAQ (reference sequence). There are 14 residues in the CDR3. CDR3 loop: CASSLVGGQPIQYF.

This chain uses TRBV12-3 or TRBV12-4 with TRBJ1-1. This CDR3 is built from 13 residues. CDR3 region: CASSLAGATEAFF.

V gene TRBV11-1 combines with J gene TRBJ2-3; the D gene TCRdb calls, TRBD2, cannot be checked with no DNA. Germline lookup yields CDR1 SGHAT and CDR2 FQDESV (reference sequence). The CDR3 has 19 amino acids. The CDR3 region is CASSPTAGGRLGPTDTQYF.